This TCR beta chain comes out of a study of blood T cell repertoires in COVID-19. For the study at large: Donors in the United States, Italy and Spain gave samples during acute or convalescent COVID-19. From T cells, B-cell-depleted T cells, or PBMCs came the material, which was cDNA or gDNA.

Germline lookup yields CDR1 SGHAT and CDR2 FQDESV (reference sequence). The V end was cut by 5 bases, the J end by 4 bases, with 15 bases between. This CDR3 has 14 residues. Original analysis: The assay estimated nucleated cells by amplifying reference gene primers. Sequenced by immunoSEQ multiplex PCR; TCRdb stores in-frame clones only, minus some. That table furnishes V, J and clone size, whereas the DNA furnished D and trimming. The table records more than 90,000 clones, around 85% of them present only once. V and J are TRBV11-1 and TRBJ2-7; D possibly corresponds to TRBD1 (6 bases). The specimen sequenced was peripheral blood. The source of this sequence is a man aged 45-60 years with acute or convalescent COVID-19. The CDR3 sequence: CASSPQSRGYEQYF. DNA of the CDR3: TGTGCCAGCAGCCCTCAGAGCAGGGGTTACGAGCAGTACTTC.